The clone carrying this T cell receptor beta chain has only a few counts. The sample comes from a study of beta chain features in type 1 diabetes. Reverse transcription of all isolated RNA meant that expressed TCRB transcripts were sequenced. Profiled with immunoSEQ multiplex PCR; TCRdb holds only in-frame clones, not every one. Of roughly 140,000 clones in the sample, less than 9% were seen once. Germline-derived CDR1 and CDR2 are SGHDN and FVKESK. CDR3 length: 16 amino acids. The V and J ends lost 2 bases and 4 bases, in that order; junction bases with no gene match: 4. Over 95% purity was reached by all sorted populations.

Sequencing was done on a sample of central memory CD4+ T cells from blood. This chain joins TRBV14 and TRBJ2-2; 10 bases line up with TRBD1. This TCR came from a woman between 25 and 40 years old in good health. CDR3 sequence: CASSQMGQGFTGELFF. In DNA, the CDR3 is TGTGCCAGCAGCCAAATGGGACAGGGGTTCACCGGGGAGCTGTTTTTT.